Many counts were recorded for the clone carrying this TCR beta chain. The target antigen is unknown. CDR3 length: 17 residues. Germline loops: CDR1 MDHEN, CDR2 SYDVKM. V lost 5 bases and J 0 bases, leaving 17 bases between the germline ends. This entry comes from a study of CD8 T cells in ankylosing spondylitis. General study results and limits: From matched ankylosing spondylitis synovial fluid, disease-linked clones were reportedly recovered at significantly enriched levels. Disease-linked clones bore a CD8+ phenotype, appearing relatively rarely in peripheral blood. Typical of ankylosing spondylitis blood, it appeared, was a TCR beta motif of eight highly homologous variants. Prior literature has documented some motif variants in synovial fluid and blood from reactive arthritis.

One entry per CDR3 protein results from TCRdb running MiXCR on the 5' RACE reads. This sample has about 200,000 distinct CDR3 sequences, with about 26% found just once. Specimen: blood, either unsorted or a sorted T cell fraction (not recorded which). This TCR derives from a male donor with ankylosing spondylitis or in good health (not recorded which). The rearrangement links TRBV28 to TRBJ2-1; D is perhaps TRBD2 (5 bases). The CDR3 here is CASSLTLGVSSYNEQFF. Written as DNA, the CDR3 is TGTGCCAGCAGTCTTACCCTCGGGGTGAGCTCCTACAATGAGCAGTTCTTC.